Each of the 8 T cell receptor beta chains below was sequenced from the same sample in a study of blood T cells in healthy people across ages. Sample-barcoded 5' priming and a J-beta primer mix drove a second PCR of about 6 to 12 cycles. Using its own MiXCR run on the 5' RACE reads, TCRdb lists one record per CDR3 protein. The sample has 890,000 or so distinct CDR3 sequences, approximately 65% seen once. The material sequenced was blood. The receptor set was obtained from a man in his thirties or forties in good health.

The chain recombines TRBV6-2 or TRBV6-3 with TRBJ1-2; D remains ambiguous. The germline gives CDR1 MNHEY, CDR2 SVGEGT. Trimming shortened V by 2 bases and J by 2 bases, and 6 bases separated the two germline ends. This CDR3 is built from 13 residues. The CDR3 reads CASSYLENYGYTF. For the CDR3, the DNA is TGTGCCAGCAGTTACCTGGAAAACTATGGCTACACCTTC.

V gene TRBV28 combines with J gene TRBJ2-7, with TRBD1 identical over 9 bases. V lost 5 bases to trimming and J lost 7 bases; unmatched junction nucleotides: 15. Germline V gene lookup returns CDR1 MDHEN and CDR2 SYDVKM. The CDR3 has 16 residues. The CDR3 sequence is CASSVPPGQGGREQYF. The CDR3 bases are TGTGCCAGCAGTGTACCGCCGGGACAGGGTGGTCGAGAGCAGTACTTC. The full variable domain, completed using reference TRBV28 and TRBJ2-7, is DVKVTQSSRYLVKRTGEKVFLECVQDMDHENMFWYRQDPGLGLRLIYFSYDVKMKEKGDIPEGYSVSREKKERFSLILESASTNQTSMYLCASSVPPGQGGREQYFGPGTRLTVT.

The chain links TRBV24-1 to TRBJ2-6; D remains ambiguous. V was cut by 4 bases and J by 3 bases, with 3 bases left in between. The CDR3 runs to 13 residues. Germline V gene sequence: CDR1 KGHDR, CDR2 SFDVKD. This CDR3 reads CATSDGGANVLTF. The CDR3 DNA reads TGTGCCACCAGTGACGGTGGGGCCAACGTCCTGACTTTC.

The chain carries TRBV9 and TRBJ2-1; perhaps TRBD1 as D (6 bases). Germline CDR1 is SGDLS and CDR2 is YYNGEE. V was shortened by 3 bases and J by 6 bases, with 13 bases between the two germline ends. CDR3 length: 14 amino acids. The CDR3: CASSEWGTPNEQFF. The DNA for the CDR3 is TGTGCCAGCAGCGAGTGGGGGACACCCAATGAGCAGTTCTTC.

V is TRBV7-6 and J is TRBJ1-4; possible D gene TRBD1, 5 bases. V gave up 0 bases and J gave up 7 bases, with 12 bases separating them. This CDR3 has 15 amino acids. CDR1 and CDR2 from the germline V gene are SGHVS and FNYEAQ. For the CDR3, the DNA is TGTGCCAGCAGCTTAGCGGGGGTCTCGGGTGAAAAACTGTTTTTT. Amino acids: CASSLAGVSGEKLFF. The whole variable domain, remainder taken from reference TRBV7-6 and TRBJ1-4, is GAGVSQSPRYKVTKRGQDVALRCDPISGHVSLYWYRQALGQGPEFLTYFNYEAQQDKSGLPNDRFSAERPEGSISTLTIQRTEQRDSAMYRCASSLAGVSGEKLFFGSGTQLSVL.

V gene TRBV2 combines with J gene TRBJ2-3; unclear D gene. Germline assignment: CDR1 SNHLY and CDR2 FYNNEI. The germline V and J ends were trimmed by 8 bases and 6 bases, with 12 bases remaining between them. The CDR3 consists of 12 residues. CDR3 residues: CASGFYTDTQYF. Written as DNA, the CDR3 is TGTGCCAGCGGGTTCTACACGGATACGCAGTATTTT.

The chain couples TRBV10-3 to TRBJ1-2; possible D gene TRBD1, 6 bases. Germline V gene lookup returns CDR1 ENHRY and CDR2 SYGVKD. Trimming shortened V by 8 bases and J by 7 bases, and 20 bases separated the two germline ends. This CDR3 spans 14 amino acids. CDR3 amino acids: CAIARDTQRGGYTF. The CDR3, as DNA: TGTGCCATCGCCCGGGACACTCAAAGGGGTGGCTACACCTTC.

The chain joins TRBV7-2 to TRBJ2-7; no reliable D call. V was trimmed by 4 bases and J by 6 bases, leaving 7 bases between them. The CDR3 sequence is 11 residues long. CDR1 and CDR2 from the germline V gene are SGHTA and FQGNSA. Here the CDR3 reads CASSSQSEQYF. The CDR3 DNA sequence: TGTGCCAGCAGCTCACAGAGCGAGCAGTACTTC.